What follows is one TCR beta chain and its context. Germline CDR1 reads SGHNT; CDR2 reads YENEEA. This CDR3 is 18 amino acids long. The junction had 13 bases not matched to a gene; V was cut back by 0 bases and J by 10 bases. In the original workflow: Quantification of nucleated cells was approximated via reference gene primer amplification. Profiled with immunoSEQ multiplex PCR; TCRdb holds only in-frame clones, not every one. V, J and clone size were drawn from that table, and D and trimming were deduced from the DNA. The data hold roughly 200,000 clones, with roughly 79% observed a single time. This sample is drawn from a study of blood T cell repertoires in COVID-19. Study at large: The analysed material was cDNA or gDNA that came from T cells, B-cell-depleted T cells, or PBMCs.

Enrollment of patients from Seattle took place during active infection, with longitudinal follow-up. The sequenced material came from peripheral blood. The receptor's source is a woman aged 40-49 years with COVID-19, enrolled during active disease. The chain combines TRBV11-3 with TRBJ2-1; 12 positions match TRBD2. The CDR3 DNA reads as TGTGCCAGCAGCTTAGAGGGGAGGCTAGCGGGGGGGCCTTCAGAGCAGTTCTTC. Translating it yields CASSLEGRLAGGPSEQFF.